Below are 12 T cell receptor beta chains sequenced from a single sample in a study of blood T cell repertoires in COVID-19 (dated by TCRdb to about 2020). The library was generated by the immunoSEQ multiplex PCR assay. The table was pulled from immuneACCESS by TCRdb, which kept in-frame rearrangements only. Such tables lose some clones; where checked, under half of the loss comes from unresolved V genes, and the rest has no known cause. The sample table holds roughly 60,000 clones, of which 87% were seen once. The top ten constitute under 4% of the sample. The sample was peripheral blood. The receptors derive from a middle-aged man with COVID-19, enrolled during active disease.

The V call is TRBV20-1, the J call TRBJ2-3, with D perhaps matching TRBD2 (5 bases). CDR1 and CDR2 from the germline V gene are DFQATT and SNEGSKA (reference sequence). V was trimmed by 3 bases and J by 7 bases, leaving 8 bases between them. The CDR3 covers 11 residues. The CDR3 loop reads CSARAGNTQYF. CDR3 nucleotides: TGCAGTGCTAGGGCCGGGAATACGCAGTATTTT.

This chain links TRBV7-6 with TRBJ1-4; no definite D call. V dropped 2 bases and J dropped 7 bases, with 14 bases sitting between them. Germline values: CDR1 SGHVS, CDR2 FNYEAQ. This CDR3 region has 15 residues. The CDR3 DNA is TGTGCCAGCAGCTTAACCGGACGGGAGGGTGAAAAACTGTTTTTT. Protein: CASSLTGREGEKLFF.

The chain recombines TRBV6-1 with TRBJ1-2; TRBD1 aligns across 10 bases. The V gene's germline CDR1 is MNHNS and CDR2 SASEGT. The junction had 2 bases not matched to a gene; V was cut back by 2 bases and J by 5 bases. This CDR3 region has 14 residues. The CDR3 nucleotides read TGTGCCAGCAGTGAACGGGGACAGGGGTATGGCTACACCTTC. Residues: CASSERGQGYGYTF.

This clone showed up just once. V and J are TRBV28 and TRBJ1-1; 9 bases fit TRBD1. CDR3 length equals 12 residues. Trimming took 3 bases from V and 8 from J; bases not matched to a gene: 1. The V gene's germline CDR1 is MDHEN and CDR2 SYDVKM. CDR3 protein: CASSFGTGEAFF. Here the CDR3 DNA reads TGTGCCAGCAGTTTTGGGACAGGGGAAGCTTTCTTT.

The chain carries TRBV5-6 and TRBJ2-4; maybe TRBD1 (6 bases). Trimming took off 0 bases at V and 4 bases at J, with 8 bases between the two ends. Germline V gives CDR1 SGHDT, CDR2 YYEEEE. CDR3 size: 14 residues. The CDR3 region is CASSLVDSKNIQYF. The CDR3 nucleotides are TGTGCCAGCAGCTTGGTGGACAGTAAAAACATTCAGTACTTC.

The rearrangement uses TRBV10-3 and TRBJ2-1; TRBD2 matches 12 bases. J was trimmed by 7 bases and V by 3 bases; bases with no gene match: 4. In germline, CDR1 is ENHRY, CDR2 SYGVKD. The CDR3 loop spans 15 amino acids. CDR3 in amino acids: CAISDGTSGRNEQFF. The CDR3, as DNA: TGTGCCATCAGTGACGGCACTAGCGGGAGGAATGAGCAGTTCTTC.

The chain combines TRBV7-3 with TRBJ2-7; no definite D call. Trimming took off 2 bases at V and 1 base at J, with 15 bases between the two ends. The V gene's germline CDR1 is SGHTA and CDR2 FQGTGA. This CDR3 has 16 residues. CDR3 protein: CASSLQCFALSYEQYF. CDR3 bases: TGTGCCAGCAGCTTACAGTGTTTTGCCCTGTCCTACGAGCAGTACTTC.

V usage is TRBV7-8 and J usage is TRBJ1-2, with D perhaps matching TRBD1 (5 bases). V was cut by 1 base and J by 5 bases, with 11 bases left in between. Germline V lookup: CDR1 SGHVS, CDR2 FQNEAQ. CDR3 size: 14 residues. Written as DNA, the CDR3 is TGTGCCAGCAGCTTAGGGGGCAGGATGTATGGCTACACCTTC. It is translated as CASSLGGRMYGYTF.

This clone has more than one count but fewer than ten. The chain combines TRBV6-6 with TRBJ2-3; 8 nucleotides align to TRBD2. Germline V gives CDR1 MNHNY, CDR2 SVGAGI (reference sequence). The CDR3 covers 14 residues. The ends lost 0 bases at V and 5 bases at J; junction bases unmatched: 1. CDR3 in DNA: TGTGCCAGCAGTTACTCGCTAGCGGGAGATACGCAGTATTTT. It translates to CASSYSLAGDTQYF.

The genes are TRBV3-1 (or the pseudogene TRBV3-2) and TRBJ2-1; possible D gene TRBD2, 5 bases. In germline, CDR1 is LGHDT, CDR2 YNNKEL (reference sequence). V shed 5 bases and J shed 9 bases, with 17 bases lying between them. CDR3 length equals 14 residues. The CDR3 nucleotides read TGTGCCAGCAGCAACTCCCATAGCCGGGGTGAGCAGTTCTTC. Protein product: CASSNSHSRGEQFF.

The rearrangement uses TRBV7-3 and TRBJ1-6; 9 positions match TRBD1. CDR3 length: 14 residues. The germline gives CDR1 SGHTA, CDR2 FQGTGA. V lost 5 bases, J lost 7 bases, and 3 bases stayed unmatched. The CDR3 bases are TGTGCCAGCAGCCCGACAGGGGGAAATTCACCCCTCCACTTT. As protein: CASSPTGGNSPLHF.

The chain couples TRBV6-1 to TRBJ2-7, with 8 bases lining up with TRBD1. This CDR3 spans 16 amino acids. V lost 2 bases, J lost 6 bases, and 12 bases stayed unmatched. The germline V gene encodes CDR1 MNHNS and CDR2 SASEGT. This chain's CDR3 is CASSELRAGGWGEQYF. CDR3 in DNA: TGTGCCAGCAGTGAATTAAGGGCAGGGGGCTGGGGCGAGCAGTACTTC.